This record covers a single TCR beta chain. Its target is not known. This CDR3 region has 16 residues. In germline, CDR1 is SEHNR, CDR2 FQNEAQ (reference sequence). The trim removed 5 bases at V and 7 bases at J, leaving 12 bases unmatched. The source of the sample is a study of shared clonotypes between healthy human individuals. About the study: Plates per donor: three CD4 naive, three CD4 memory, two CD8 naive, one CD8 memory.

Naive CD45RA+ and memory CD45RA-negative subsets were split from CD4+ cells. Study conclusions and caveats: Donor scarcity curtailed the genetic and exposure-history diversity represented herein. Estimated clonotype richness was generally higher in naive than memory subsets.

Using immunoSEQ multiplex PCR, the repertoire was profiled, and TCRdb retains in-frame clones only, with some absent. This sample has around 2.5 million clones; approximately 94% occur once, and the top ten carry more than 0.35%. The sequencing input was naive CD4+ T cells from PBMCs. The subset is: CD45RA+ positively selected. The source is a young man in good health. Some clones in this sample may be carry-over from other donors' samples. The chain has TRBV7-9 and TRBJ2-3; TRBD2 matches 10 bases. The DNA of the CDR3 is TGTGCCAGCAGCGCCCCAGCGGGACTAGCGACCTATACGCAGTATTTT. This sequence encodes CASSAPAGLATYTQYF.